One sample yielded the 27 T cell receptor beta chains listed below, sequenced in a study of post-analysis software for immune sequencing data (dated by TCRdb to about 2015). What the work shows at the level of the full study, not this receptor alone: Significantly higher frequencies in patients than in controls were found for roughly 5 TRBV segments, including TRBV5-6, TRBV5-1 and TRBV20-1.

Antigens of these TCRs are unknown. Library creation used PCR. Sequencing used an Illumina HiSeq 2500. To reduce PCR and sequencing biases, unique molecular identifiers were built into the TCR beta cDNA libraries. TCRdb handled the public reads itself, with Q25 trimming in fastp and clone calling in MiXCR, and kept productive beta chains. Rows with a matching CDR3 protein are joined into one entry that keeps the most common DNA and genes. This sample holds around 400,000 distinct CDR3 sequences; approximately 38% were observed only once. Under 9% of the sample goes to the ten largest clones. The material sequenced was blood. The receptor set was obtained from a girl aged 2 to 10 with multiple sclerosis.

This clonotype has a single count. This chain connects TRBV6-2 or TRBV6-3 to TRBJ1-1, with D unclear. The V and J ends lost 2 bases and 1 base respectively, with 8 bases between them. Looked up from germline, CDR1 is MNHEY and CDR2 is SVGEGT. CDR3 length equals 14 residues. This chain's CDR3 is CASSYDAENTEAFF. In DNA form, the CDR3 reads TGTGCCAGCAGTTACGATGCGGAGAACACTGAAGCTTTCTTT.

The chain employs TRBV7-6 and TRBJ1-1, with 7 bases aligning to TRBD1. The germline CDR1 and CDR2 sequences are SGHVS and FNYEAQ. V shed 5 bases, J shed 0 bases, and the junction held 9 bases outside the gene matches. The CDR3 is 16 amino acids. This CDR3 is CASSPWTGIMNTEAFF. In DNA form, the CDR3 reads TGTGCCAGCAGCCCCTGGACAGGAATAATGAACACTGAAGCTTTCTTT.

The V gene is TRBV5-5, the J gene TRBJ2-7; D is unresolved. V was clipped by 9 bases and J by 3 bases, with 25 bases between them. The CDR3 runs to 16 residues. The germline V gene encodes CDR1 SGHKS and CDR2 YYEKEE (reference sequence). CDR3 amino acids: CATSPGSLVPYYEQYF. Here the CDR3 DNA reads TGTGCCACCTCCCCAGGTTCCCTGGTTCCCTACTACGAGCAGTACTTC.

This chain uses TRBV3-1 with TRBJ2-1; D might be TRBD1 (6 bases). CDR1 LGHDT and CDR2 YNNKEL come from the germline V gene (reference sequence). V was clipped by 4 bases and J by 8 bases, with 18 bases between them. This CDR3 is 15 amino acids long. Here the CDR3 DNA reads TGTGCCAGCAGCCTCTCCGGGACATTCTCCCATGAGCAGTTCTTC. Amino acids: CASSLSGTFSHEQFF.

The CDR3 protein is CATSPKLESEETQYF. The CDR3 coding sequence is TGTGCCACCAGCCCTAAGCTCGAGAGCGAAGAGACCCAGTACTTC. The chain couples TRBV15 to TRBJ2-5; no reliable D call. Germline V gene data show CDR1 as LNHNV and CDR2 as YYDKDF (reference sequence). With 5 bases removed from V and 3 bases from J, the gap between germline ends came to 16 bases. The CDR3 runs to 15 residues.

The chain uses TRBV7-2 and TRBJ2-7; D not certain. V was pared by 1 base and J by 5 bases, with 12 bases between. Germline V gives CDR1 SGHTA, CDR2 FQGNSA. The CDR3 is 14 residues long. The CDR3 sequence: CASSLVLGLHEQYF. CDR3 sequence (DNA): TGTGCCAGCAGCTTAGTATTAGGGCTACACGAGCAGTACTTC.

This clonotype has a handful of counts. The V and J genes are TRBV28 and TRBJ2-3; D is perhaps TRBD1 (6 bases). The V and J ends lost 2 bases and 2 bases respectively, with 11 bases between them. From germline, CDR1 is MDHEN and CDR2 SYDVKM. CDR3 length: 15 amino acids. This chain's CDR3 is CASSLVQGPTDTQYF. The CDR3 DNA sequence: TGTGCCAGCAGTTTAGTACAGGGCCCCACAGATACGCAGTATTTT.

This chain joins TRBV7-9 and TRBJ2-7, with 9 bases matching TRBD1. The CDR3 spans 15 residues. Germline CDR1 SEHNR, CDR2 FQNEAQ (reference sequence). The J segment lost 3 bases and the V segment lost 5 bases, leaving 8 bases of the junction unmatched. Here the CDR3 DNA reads TGTGCCAGCAGCGCACCAAGGGGACAGGGCTACGAGCAGTACTTC. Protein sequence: CASSAPRGQGYEQYF.

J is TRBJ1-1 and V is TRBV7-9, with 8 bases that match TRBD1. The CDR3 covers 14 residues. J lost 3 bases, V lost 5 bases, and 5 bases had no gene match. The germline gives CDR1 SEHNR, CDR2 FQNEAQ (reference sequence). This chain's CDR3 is CASSPGQAYTEAFF. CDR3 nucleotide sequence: TGTGCCAGCAGCCCGGGACAGGCCTACACTGAAGCTTTCTTT.

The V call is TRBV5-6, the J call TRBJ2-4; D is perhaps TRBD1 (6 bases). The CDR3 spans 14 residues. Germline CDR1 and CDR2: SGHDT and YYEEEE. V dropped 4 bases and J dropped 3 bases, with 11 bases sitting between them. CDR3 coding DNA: TGTGCCAGCAGCAGTCAGGGGAGCAAAAACATTCAGTACTTC. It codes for CASSSQGSKNIQYF.

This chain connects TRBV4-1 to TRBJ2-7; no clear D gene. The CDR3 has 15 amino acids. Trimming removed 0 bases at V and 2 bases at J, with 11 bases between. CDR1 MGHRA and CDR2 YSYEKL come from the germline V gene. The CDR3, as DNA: TGCGCCAGCAGCCAAGATTTAGGTCGAGCCTACGAGCAGTACTTC. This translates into CASSQDLGRAYEQYF.

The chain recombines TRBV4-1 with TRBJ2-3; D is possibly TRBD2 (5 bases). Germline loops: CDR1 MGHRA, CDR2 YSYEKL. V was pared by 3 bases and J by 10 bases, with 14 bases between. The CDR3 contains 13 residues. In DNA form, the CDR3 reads TGCGCCAGCAGCCACCCACTAGTTATAGCGCAGTATTTT. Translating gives CASSHPLVIAQYF.

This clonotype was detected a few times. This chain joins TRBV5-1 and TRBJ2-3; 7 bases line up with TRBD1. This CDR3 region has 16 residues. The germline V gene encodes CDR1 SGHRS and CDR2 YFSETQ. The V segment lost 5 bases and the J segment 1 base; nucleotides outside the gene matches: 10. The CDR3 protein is CASSYLYRGGTDTQYF. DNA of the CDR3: TGCGCCAGCAGTTACCTATACAGGGGTGGCACAGATACGCAGTATTTT.

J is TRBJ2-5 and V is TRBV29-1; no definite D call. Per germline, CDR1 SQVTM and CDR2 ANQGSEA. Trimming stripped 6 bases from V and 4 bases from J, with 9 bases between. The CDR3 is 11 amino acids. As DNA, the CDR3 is TGCAGCGTGAACAGTCGAGAGACCCAGTACTTC. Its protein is CSVNSRETQYF. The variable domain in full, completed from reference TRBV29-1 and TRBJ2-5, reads SAVISQKPSRDICQRGTSLTIQCQVDSQVTMMFWYRQQPGQSLTLIATANQGSEATYESGFVIDKFPISRPNLTFSTLTVSNMSPEDSSIYLCSVNSRETQYFGPGTRLLVL.

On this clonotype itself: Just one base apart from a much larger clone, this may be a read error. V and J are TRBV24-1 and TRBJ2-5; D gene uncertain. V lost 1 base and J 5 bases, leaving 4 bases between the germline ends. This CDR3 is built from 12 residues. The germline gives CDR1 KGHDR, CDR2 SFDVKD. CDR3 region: CATSDLGETQYF. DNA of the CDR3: TGTGCCACCAGTGATTTAGGGGAGACCCAGTACTTC.

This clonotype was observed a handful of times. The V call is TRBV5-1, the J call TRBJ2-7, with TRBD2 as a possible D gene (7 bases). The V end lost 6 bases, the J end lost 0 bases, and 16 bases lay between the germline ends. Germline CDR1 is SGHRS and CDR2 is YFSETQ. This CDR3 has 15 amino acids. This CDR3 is CASTQRGGSSYEQYF. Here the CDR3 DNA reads TGCGCCAGCACCCAAAGGGGGGGTAGCTCCTACGAGCAGTACTTC.

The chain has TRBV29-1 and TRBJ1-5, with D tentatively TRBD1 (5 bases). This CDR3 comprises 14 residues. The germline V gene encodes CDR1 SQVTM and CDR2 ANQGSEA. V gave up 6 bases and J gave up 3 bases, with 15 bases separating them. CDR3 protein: CSVGGAGFNQPQHF. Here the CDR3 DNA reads TGCAGCGTGGGCGGGGCTGGCTTCAATCAGCCCCAGCATTTT.

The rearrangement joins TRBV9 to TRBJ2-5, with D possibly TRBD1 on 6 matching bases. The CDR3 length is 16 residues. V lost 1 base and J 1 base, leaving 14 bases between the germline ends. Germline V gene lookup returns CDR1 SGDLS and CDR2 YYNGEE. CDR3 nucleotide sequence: TGTGCCAGCAGCGTACGTCCCGGGACACTCCAAGAGACCCAGTACTTC. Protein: CASSVRPGTLQETQYF.

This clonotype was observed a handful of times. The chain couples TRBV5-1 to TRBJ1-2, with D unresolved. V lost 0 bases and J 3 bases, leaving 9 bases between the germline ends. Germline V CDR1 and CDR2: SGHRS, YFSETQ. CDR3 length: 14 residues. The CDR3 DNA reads TGCGCCAGCAGCTTGGAGGCCTTCTACTATGGCTACACCTTC. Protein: CASSLEAFYYGYTF.

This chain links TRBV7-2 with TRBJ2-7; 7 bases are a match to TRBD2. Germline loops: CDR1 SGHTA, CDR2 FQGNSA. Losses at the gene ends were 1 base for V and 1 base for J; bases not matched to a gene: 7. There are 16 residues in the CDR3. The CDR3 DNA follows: TGTGCCAGCAGCTTAGAGGGCGGGAGCTCATCCTACGAGCAGTACTTC. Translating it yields CASSLEGGSSSYEQYF.

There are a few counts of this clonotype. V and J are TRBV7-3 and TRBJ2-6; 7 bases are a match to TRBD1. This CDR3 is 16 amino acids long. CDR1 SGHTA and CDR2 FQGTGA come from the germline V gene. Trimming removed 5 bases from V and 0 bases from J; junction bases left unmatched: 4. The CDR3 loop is CASSPQGTSGANVLTF. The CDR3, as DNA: TGTGCCAGCAGCCCACAGGGGACCTCTGGGGCCAACGTCCTGACTTTC.

The CDR3 DNA follows: TGTGCCAGCAGGTTGAGCGGGACTGGGGCCAACGTCCTGACTTTC. Its protein product is CASRLSGTGANVLTF. The V gene is TRBV27, the J gene TRBJ2-6, with 7 bases aligning to TRBD2. Unmatched junction bases numbered 4, after V lost 6 bases and J lost 2 bases. Looked up from germline, CDR1 is MNHEY and CDR2 is SMNVEV (reference sequence). The CDR3 has 15 residues.

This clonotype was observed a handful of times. CDR3 region: CASSLDHGARTSGRGEQFF. In nucleotides, the CDR3 is TGTGCCAGCAGCTTAGATCACGGTGCCAGGACTAGCGGGCGGGGTGAGCAGTTCTTC. V is TRBV11-2 and J is TRBJ2-1, with 11 bases that match TRBD2. J lost 9 bases, V lost 0 bases, and 16 bases had no gene match. The germline gives CDR1 SGHAT, CDR2 FQNNGV. The CDR3 loop spans 19 amino acids.

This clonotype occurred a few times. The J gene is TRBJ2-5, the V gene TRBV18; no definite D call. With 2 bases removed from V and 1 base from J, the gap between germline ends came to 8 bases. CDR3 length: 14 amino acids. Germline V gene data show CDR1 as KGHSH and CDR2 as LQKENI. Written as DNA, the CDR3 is TGTGCCAGCTCACCAAGTCAGACCCAAGAGACCCAGTACTTC. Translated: CASSPSQTQETQYF.

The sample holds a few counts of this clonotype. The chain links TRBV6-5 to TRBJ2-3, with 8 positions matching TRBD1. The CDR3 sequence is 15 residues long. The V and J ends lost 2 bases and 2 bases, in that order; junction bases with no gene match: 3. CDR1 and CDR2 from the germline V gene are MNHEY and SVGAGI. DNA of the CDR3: TGTGCCAGCAGTTACGGCAGGGGGCCCACAGATACGCAGTATTTT. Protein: CASSYGRGPTDTQYF.

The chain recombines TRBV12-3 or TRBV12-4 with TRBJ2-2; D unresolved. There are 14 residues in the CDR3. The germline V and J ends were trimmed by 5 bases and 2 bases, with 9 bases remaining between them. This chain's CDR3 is CASSPSYNTGELFF. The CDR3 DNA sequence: TGTGCCAGCAGTCCCTCCTACAACACCGGGGAGCTGTTTTTT.

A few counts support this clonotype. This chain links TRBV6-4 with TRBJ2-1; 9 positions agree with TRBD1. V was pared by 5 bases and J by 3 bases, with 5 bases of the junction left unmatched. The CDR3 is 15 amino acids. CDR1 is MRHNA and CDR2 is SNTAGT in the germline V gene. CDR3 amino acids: CASSTGGRDYNEQFF. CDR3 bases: TGTGCCAGCAGTACAGGGGGCAGGGACTACAATGAGCAGTTCTTC.